This T cell receptor beta chain was captured by sequencing in a study of a mutant IDH1 vaccine in newly diagnosed glioma. Findings and limits, study-wide: Immune responses induced by the vaccine were seen in about 93% of patients, spanning multiple MHC alleles.

The sample's time point: week 5, during vaccination. With topical imiquimod, each dose of the vaccine consisted of 300 ug of mutant IDH1 20-mer peptide. Generated by immunoSEQ multiplex PCR, the TCRdb table keeps only in-frame clones and is missing some. The sample contains 35,000 or so clones, just under 85% of which appear only once. The CDR3 is 12 residues long. V dropped 5 bases and J dropped 1 base, with 5 bases sitting between them. Germline V lookup: CDR1 MDHEN, CDR2 SYDVKM. As regards this clone: The antigen remains unidentified.

The TCR originated in a man aged 25-45 years with glioma. The material sequenced was PBMCs, taken from a glioma patient whose treatment included an IDH1 peptide vaccine. The chain carries TRBV28 and TRBJ1-1; D is ambiguous. CDR3 amino acids: CASSNGNTEAFF. The CDR3 DNA sequence: TGTGCCAGCAGTAACGGGAACACTGAAGCTTTCTTT.